The rows below give T cell receptor beta chains drawn from one sample of a study of CD8+ T cells in alopecia areata. Sequencing used immunoSEQ multiplex PCR; TCRdb keeps in-frame clones, though not all of them. The sample carries approximately 150,000 clones, over 80% recorded once. Here the sequenced sample was CD8+ T cells sorted from blood, taken at week 0. These receptors came from a human donor with alopecia areata. CDR3s include the opening cysteine and the closing phenylalanine or tryptophan. D genes are given only for firm matches. Part of the rows lack a size; the others show once, few, many or a class for expanded clones.

V	J	D	size	DNA	CDR3
TRBV7-9	TRBJ2-1	NA	NA	TGTGCCAGCATCATTAGCGGTTCCTACAATGAGCAGTTCTTC	CASIISGSYNEQFF
TRBV28	TRBJ2-1	NA	NA	TGTGCCAGCAGGACTTTCGATGAGCAGTTCTTC	CASRTFDEQFF
TRBV7-9	TRBJ2-1	NA	NA	TGTGCCAGCAGCTTAGAGAAAGCCTACGGGAATGAGCAGTTCTTC	CASSLEKAYGNEQFF
TRBV7-9	TRBJ2-2	NA	NA	TGTGCCAGCAGCCCAACAGGGACCGGGGAGCTGTTTTTT	CASSPTGTGELFF
TRBV29-1	TRBJ2-3	NA	NA	TGCAGCGTCCCCCCAGGGCCTGAGACGCAGTATTTT	CSVPPGPETQYF
TRBV5-1	TRBJ2-7	NA	NA	TGCGCCAGCAGCTTGGTTTCTGGGCCCGATTTCTCCTACGAGCAGTACTTC	CASSLVSGPDFSYEQYF
TRBV5-1	TRBJ2-4	TRBD1	NA	TGCGCCAGCAGCCCAGGGACAGGGAACAAAAACATTCAGTACTTC	CASSPGTGNKNIQYF
TRBV19	TRBJ1-5	NA	NA	TGTGCCAGTAGTATCCTGGGCAATCAGCCCCAGCATTTT	CASSILGNQPQHF
TRBV10-3	TRBJ2-7	NA	NA	TGTGCCATCAGAGGGGGGGACTCCTACGAGCAGTACTTC	CAIRGGDSYEQYF
TRBV5-6	TRBJ1-2	NA	NA	TGTGCCAGCAGCTTGGTGGCGGTTAACTATGGCTACACCTTC	CASSLVAVNYGYTF
TRBV5-1	TRBJ1-2	TRBD1	NA	TGCGCCAGCGGGTTAGAGACAGGGGGCGCAGGTTATGGCTACACCTTC	CASGLETGGAGYGYTF
TRBV10-1	TRBJ2-2	TRBD1	few	TGCGCCAGCAGTAGGGACAGTTCGAACACCGGGGAGCTGTTTTTT	CASSRDSSNTGELFF
TRBV19	TRBJ2-1	NA	once	TGTGCCAGTAGTATAGGCGGGGCCAATGAGCAGTTCTTC	CASSIGGANEQFF
TRBV7-7	TRBJ2-2	TRBD2	NA	TGTGCTAGCAGCATAAGCCCTAGCGGGAGTGGCACCGGGGAGCTGTTTTTT	CASSISPSGSGTGELFF
TRBV27	TRBJ2-7	NA	NA	TGTGCCAGCAGTTACACCCCTGAGACCGAGCAGTACTTC	CASSYTPETEQYF
TRBV9	TRBJ1-1	NA	NA	TGTGCCAGCAGCGGGGGGTCCACTGAAGCTTTCTTT	CASSGGSTEAFF
TRBV9	TRBJ2-7	NA	NA	TGTGCCAGCAGCGTGGGAGACAGCCTCTACGAGCAGTACTTC	CASSVGDSLYEQYF
TRBV7-7	TRBJ2-7	NA	NA	TGTGCCAGCAGCTCTGGACCAAGCTACGAGCAGTACTTC	CASSSGPSYEQYF
TRBV14	TRBJ2-7	NA	NA	TGTGCCAGCAGCCAAGGCCAGACAACCAGCTACGAGCAGTACTTC	CASSQGQTTSYEQYF
TRBV27	TRBJ2-1	NA	NA	TGTGCCAGCAGCCCGGGACCCTCCTACAATGAGCAGTTCTTC	CASSPGPSYNEQFF
TRBV29-1	TRBJ2-7	NA	NA	TGCAGCGTTGAAGTGGGTTGGGAGCAGTACTTC	CSVEVGWEQYF
TRBV2	TRBJ2-7	TRBD1	once	TGTGCCAGCAGGTCCAGACAGGGTGAAGTCTACGAGCAGTACTTC	CASRSRQGEVYEQYF
TRBV7-9	TRBJ2-7	TRBD1	NA	TGTGCCAGCAGCCCATCCCGGGACAGGGGGTCCTACGAGCAGTACTTC	CASSPSRDRGSYEQYF
TRBV29-1	TRBJ2-2	NA	NA	TGCAGCGTTGAGGGCACCGGGGAGCTGTTTTTT	CSVEGTGELFF
TRBV4-2	TRBJ2-1	NA	NA	TGTGCCAGCAGCCAAGATGGGCGGGGTTATGAGCAGTTCTTC	CASSQDGRGYEQFF
TRBV7-9	TRBJ1-4	NA	NA	TGTGCCAGCAGCCCCGGGGGAGTGGATGAAAAACTGTTTTTT	CASSPGGVDEKLFF
TRBV27	TRBJ2-7	TRBD1	few	TGTGCCAGCGCGGACGGGACAGGGGGAGCCTACGAGCAGTACTTC	CASADGTGGAYEQYF
TRBV6-1	TRBJ2-7	TRBD1	NA	TGTGCCAGCGCCCCCGGGACAGGGGGCTACAGCGAGCAGTACTTC	CASAPGTGGYSEQYF
TRBV29-1	TRBJ2-7	TRBD1	NA	TGCAGCGTTGAAGGCGAGACAGGGACCGAGCAGTACTTC	CSVEGETGTEQYF
TRBV7-9	TRBJ2-4	NA	NA	TGTGCCAGCAGCCCTTCCAACATTCAGTACTTC	CASSPSNIQYF
TRBV9	TRBJ1-4	NA	NA	TGTGCCAGCAGCGTAGGGGGGTCGCCTAATGAAAAACTGTTTTTT	CASSVGGSPNEKLFF
TRBV10-3	TRBJ2-7	NA	NA	TGTGCCATCAGTGACCCTAGTACCTACGAGCAGTACTTC	CAISDPSTYEQYF
TRBV19	TRBJ2-7	TRBD2	NA	TGTGCCAGTTCTCCCTCAGCGGGGGACTACGAGCAGTACTTC	CASSPSAGDYEQYF
TRBV5-1	TRBJ1-1	NA	NA	TGCGCCAGCAGCGCCCCGGGCGCTGAAGCTTTCTTT	CASSAPGAEAFF
TRBV19	TRBJ2-3	NA	NA	TGTGCCAGTAGTCAATTTGGACGGCCTAGCACAGATACGCAGTATTTT	CASSQFGRPSTDTQYF
TRBV5-1	TRBJ2-1	NA	NA	TGCGCCAGCAGCTCGGGTAGTCCGGATGAGCAGTTCTTC	CASSSGSPDEQFF
TRBV29-1	TRBJ1-2	NA	NA	TGCAGCGCCGACCTCTCTGATTGGGGCTACACCTTC	CSADLSDWGYTF
TRBV5-1	TRBJ1-5	NA	NA	TGCGCCAGCAGCTTAACAGGGATCGGCAATAGCAATCAGCCCCAGCATTTT	CASSLTGIGNSNQPQHF
TRBV5-1	TRBJ2-1	NA	NA	TGCGCCAGCAGCTTGGGTCCGGATGAGCAGTTCTTC	CASSLGPDEQFF
TRBV29-1	TRBJ1-1	NA	NA	TGCAGCGTTCCTTACCCTGAAGCTTTCTTT	CSVPYPEAFF
TRBV29-1	TRBJ2-3	TRBD2	NA	TGCAGCGTTGGCCTAGCGGGGGTCACAGATACGCAGTATTTT	CSVGLAGVTDTQYF
TRBV5-1	TRBJ1-1	NA	NA	TGCGCCAGCAGCTTGGCCACGGGGCCCGTTGAAGCTTTCTTT	CASSLATGPVEAFF
TRBV5-8	TRBJ1-2	NA	NA	TGTGCCAGCAGGTCAATTAGAGGTGTCTATGGCTACACCTTC	CASRSIRGVYGYTF
TRBV10-2	TRBJ2-1	TRBD2	once	TGCGCCGGAGGAATAACTAGCGGGAGTTTGCAGTTCTTC	CAGGITSGSLQFF
TRBV10-1	TRBJ2-1	NA	NA	TGCGCCAGCAGTGAGTCTCAGGGTCGGGATGAGCAGTTCTTC	CASSESQGRDEQFF
TRBV29-1	TRBJ2-7	NA	NA	TGCAGCGTTGAAGCAGACACCTACGAGCAGTACTTC	CSVEADTYEQYF
TRBV6-6	TRBJ2-7	TRBD2	NA	TGTGCCAGCAGTTACCCAAGGGGAGGGGTATACGAGCAGTACTTC	CASSYPRGGVYEQYF
TRBV7-9	TRBJ2-3	NA	NA	TGTGCCAGCAGCTTAGAGCGCGGCACAGATACGCAGTATTTT	CASSLERGTDTQYF
TRBV6-6	TRBJ2-7	NA	NA	TGTGCCAGCAGTCGCGACATCTACGAGCAGTACTTC	CASSRDIYEQYF
TRBV6-5	TRBJ2-1	NA	NA	TGTGCCAGCAGTTCCTCGAGCTCCTACAATGAGCAGTTCTTC	CASSSSSSYNEQFF
TRBV29-1	TRBJ2-7	NA	NA	TGCAGCGTTGAAGTGGACAGACCCTACGAGCAGTACTTC	CSVEVDRPYEQYF
TRBV29-1	TRBJ1-2	NA	once	TGCAGCGTTGAAGATTGGGGGCCGGAATATGGCTACACCTTC	CSVEDWGPEYGYTF
TRBV27	TRBJ1-2	NA	NA	TGTGCCAGCAGTCCCCAGGCTCAACTAAGGGCAGGAGCAGGAGGCTACACCTTC	CASSPQAQLRAGAGGYTF
TRBV27	TRBJ2-1	TRBD1	NA	TGTGCCAGCAGTACTTACAGGGGGCAGGATGAGCAGTTCTTC	CASSTYRGQDEQFF